Listed here are 22 T cell receptor beta chains from one sample, sequenced in a study of OX40 agonist ivuxolimab in advanced cancers. Generated by immunoSEQ multiplex PCR, the TCRdb table keeps only in-frame clones and is missing some. The table shows about 62,000 clones, with nearly 90% occurring only once. Sequenced here: CD4+ or CD8+ T cells sorted from blood, sampled in a trial of the OX40 agonist ivuxolimab. The receptor set was obtained from an adult with an advanced solid tumor such as melanoma, head and neck, liver or kidney cancer.

The chain combines TRBV7-9 with TRBJ1-5; D perhaps matches TRBD1 (5 bases). From germline, CDR1 is SEHNR and CDR2 FQNEAQ (reference sequence). V shed 1 base and J shed 9 bases, with 7 bases lying between them. The CDR3 covers 12 residues. In DNA, the CDR3 is TGTGCCAGCAGCTTAGGGGACCGGCCCCAGCATTTT. It yields the protein CASSLGDRPQHF.

This clone was found once. The chain has TRBV4-2 and TRBJ1-1; the D is unclear. Trimming removed 0 bases at V and 8 bases at J, with 10 bases between. The germline V gene has CDR1 LGHNA and CDR2 YNFKEQ. The CDR3 extends over 13 amino acids. CDR3 coding DNA: TGTGCCAGCAGCCAAGAGTACCGGAGGGAAGCTTTCTTT. Translated: CASSQEYRREAFF.

This clone was found once. The rearrangement joins TRBV10-3 to TRBJ2-1, with 11 bases aligning to TRBD2. Unmatched junction bases numbered 4, after V lost 5 bases and J lost 4 bases. This CDR3 is 15 amino acids long. Germline lookup yields CDR1 ENHRY and CDR2 SYGVKD. The CDR3 DNA follows: TGTGCCATCAGTCCGGGACTAGCGGCTTACAATGAGCAGTTCTTC. It encodes CAISPGLAAYNEQFF.

J is TRBJ2-7 and V is TRBV2; maybe TRBD1 (5 bases). Germline V gene sequence: CDR1 SNHLY, CDR2 FYNNEI. Trimming removed 6 bases from V and 6 bases from J, with 15 bases in between. CDR3 length: 13 amino acids. The CDR3 region has the DNA TGTGCCAGCAGAATCGCCGAAGGGGCCGAGCAGTACTTC. Protein sequence: CASRIAEGAEQYF. The variable domain in full, completed from reference TRBV2 and TRBJ2-7, reads EPEVTQTPSHQVTQMGQEVILRCVPISNHLYFYWYRQILGQKVEFLVSFYNNEISEKSEIFDDQFSVERPDGSNFTLKIRSTKLEDSAMYFCASRIAEGAEQYFGPGTRLTVT.

The chain has TRBV6-4 and TRBJ1-1; unclear D gene. CDR3 length: 15 residues. V was shortened by 0 bases and J by 1 base, with 9 bases between the two germline ends. CDR1 is MRHNA and CDR2 is SNTAGT in the germline V gene. CDR3 residues: CASSDSFTPNTEAFF. For the CDR3, the DNA is TGTGCCAGCAGTGACTCGTTCACCCCGAACACTGAAGCTTTCTTT.

V and J are TRBV5-4 and TRBJ2-5; D is unresolved. V lost 0 bases and J lost 3, with 3 bases in between. This CDR3 contains 12 residues. Germline V CDR1 and CDR2: SGHNT, YYREEE (reference sequence). The CDR3: CASSLEEETQYF. CDR3 sequence (DNA): TGTGCCAGCAGCTTGGAGGAAGAGACCCAGTACTTC.

The V call is TRBV6-1, the J call TRBJ2-5, with D perhaps TRBD1 or TRBD2 (5 bases each). V lost 2 bases and J 7 bases, leaving 17 bases between the germline ends. Per the germline V gene, CDR1 is MNHNS and CDR2 is SASEGT. The CDR3 extends over 15 amino acids. The CDR3 here is CASSENLGVGGTQYF. In DNA form, the CDR3 reads TGTGCCAGCAGTGAAAACCTAGGGGTAGGAGGGACCCAGTACTTC.

Concerning this clone: A junction boundary mismatches the germline segment, possibly from a read error. This chain links TRBV18 with TRBJ2-5; tentative D call: TRBD1 (5 bases). CDR3 size: 17 residues. Germline V lookup: CDR1 KGHSH, CDR2 LQKENI. The CDR3 region has the DNA TGTGCCAGCTCACCACTGAACAGGCAAAGATTCGGAGAGGCCCAGTACTTC. Translated, it gives CASSPLNRQRFGEAQYF.

V usage is TRBV19 and J usage is TRBJ1-2, with TRBD1 matching over 8 bases. The CDR3 is 14 residues long. Per germline, CDR1 LNHDA and CDR2 SQIVND (reference sequence). J lost 5 bases, V lost 5 bases, and 7 bases had no gene match. The CDR3 DNA sequence: TGTGCCAGTAGTCAACAGGGGGGAAGGTATGGCTACACCTTC. Protein product: CASSQQGGRYGYTF.

The chain has TRBV27 and TRBJ1-1; tentatively, D is TRBD1 (6 bases). This CDR3 has 14 amino acids. V was shortened by 3 bases and J by 4 bases, with 12 bases between the two germline ends. Per the germline V gene, CDR1 is MNHEY and CDR2 is SMNVEV (reference sequence). CDR3 DNA: TGTGCCAGCAGTTTTGGGGGCCAGATCACTGAAGCTTTCTTT. This sequence encodes CASSFGGQITEAFF.

This rearrangement joins TRBV2 to TRBJ2-1; D unresolved. From germline, CDR1 is SNHLY and CDR2 FYNNEI. The length of the CDR3 is 15 residues. V lost 6 bases, J lost 0 bases, and 12 bases lay in between. The CDR3 DNA follows: TGTGCCAGCAGCGCCAGTTCCAACTCCTACAATGAGCAGTTCTTC. It translates to CASSASSNSYNEQFF.

The chain employs TRBV19 and TRBJ2-3; possible D gene TRBD2, 6 bases. The CDR3 is 14 amino acids. Trimming took 7 bases from V and 4 from J, leaving 15 bases between them. The V gene's germline CDR1 is LNHDA and CDR2 SQIVND (reference sequence). The CDR3: CASKDWRGADTQYF. DNA of the CDR3: TGTGCCAGTAAGGACTGGCGGGGCGCAGATACGCAGTATTTT.

The chain links TRBV15 to TRBJ1-2; D unclear. The CDR3 consists of 18 residues. The V end lost 1 base, the J end lost 3 bases, and 21 bases lay between the germline ends. Germline V gene lookup returns CDR1 LNHNV and CDR2 YYDKDF (reference sequence). DNA for the CDR3: TGTGCCACCAGCAGAGGTTTTACTTCGACACAAGAGGACTATGGCTACACCTTC. Translated, it gives CATSRGFTSTQEDYGYTF.

The chain links TRBV4-3 to TRBJ1-6, with TRBD1 identical over 7 bases. In germline, CDR1 is LGHNA, CDR2 YSLEER. After removal of 4 bases from V and 8 bases from J, the junction contained 8 bases not matched to a gene. The CDR3 sequence is 15 residues long. The CDR3 region has the DNA TGCGCCAGCAGCCGGGGGTGGCAGGGGGATTCACCCCTCCACTTT. Its translation: CASSRGWQGDSPLHF.

The rearrangement links TRBV10-3 to TRBJ1-4; no reliable D call. Trimming removed 10 bases at V and 5 bases at J, with 14 bases between. The germline gives CDR1 ENHRY, CDR2 SYGVKD. The CDR3 consists of 13 residues. The CDR3 protein is CATSWGVNEKLFF. For the CDR3, the DNA is TGTGCCACATCCTGGGGAGTCAATGAAAAACTGTTTTTT.

V usage is TRBV7-9 and J usage is TRBJ2-1, with 13 bases identical to TRBD2. Per the germline V gene, CDR1 is SEHNR and CDR2 is FQNEAQ (reference sequence). CDR3 length: 16 amino acids. Germline trimming cut 5 bases from V and 8 bases from J; bases unmatched to any gene: 9. The CDR3 protein is CASSDRTSGSGYEQFF. CDR3 bases: TGTGCCAGCAGCGATAGGACTAGCGGGAGCGGGTATGAGCAGTTCTTC.

This clone occurred a few times. The rearrangement joins TRBV5-6 to TRBJ2-7; TRBD2 is a possible D gene (5 bases). From germline, CDR1 is SGHDT and CDR2 YYEEEE. The CDR3 runs 14 residues. The V and J ends lost 6 bases and 0 bases respectively, with 13 bases between them. The CDR3: CASTPQRYSYEQYF. CDR3 DNA: TGTGCCAGCACTCCCCAGCGGTACTCCTACGAGCAGTACTTC.

V gene TRBV18 combines with J gene TRBJ1-1; D remains ambiguous. CDR1 and CDR2 from the germline V gene are KGHSH and LQKENI. Trimming stripped 2 bases from V and 1 base from J, with 8 bases between. This CDR3 comprises 14 residues. The CDR3 DNA is TGTGCCAGCTCACCAGGGCAGTCGAACACTGAAGCTTTCTTT. This encodes CASSPGQSNTEAFF.

This sequence joins TRBV19 and TRBJ2-3; no reliable D call. Germline-derived CDR1 and CDR2 are LNHDA and SQIVND (reference sequence). The CDR3 sequence is 14 residues long. Trimming took 8 bases from V and 2 from J, leaving 14 bases between them. For the CDR3, the DNA is TGTGCCAGTGGCCAGATGCATAACACAGATACGCAGTATTTT. This sequence encodes CASGQMHNTDTQYF.

The J gene is TRBJ2-5, the V gene TRBV9, with 13 bases matching TRBD2. V shed 2 bases, J shed 10 bases, and the junction held 11 bases outside the gene matches. The CDR3 is made up of 16 amino acids. The V gene's germline CDR1 is SGDLS and CDR2 YYNGEE. The DNA for the CDR3 is TGTGCCAGCAGCGTCGGACTAGCGGGAGCGGGGATGGGCCAGTACTTC. Translation: CASSVGLAGAGMGQYF.

This rearrangement joins TRBV2 to TRBJ1-4, with 7 bases matching TRBD1. The CDR3 runs 15 residues. V lost 7 bases to trimming and J lost 0 bases; unmatched junction nucleotides: 5. Germline V gene lookup returns CDR1 SNHLY and CDR2 FYNNEI. CDR3 coding DNA: TGTGCCAGCACCCCCAGGGGGGCAACTAATGAAAAACTGTTTTTT. Translated, it gives CASTPRGATNEKLFF.

The chain recombines TRBV5-1 with TRBJ1-1; unclear D gene. The V gene's germline CDR1 is SGHRS and CDR2 YFSETQ. The CDR3 length is 14 residues. The germline V and J ends were trimmed by 4 bases and 8 bases, with 18 bases remaining between them. The CDR3 is CASSPRGGRWEAFF. The CDR3 DNA reads as TGCGCCAGCAGCCCCCGAGGAGGAAGGTGGGAAGCTTTCTTT.